Listed below are T cell receptor beta chains from one sample, sequenced in a study of blood T cell repertoires in COVID-19. This table comes from immunoSEQ multiplex PCR, and its TCRdb copy is limited to in-frame clones, with some not included. The table has fewer than 250,000 clones, approximately 86% seen once; the top ten hold 3% to 4%. The sequencing input was PBMCs or T cells enriched from blood (not recorded which). Every receptor here comes from a woman in her 40s with acute COVID-19. Both conserved end residues are part of each CDR3. D genes are given only for firm matches. Expanded clones are given a class, and other clones once, few, many or no size at all.

v_call: TRBV4-2
d_call: .
clone_size: .
j_call: TRBJ2-5
cdr3_nt: TGTGCCAGCAGCCACCGGGACAGAGGAGGGCAAGAGACCCAGTACTTC
cdr3_aa: CASSHRDRGGQETQYF

v_call: TRBV19
d_call: TRBD1
clone_size: .
j_call: TRBJ1-2
cdr3_nt: TGTGCCAGTAGTATCGGGACAGGCTTTAACTATGGCTACACCTTC
cdr3_aa: CASSIGTGFNYGYTF

v_call: TRBV18
d_call: .
clone_size: .
j_call: TRBJ1-1
cdr3_nt: TGTGCCAGCTCACCGCAAAAGGGGTCGGTCACTGAAGCTTTCTTT
cdr3_aa: CASSPQKGSVTEAFF

v_call: TRBV19
d_call: .
clone_size: .
j_call: TRBJ2-2
cdr3_nt: TGTGCCAGTAGATGGCAGGGTGGGACCGGGGAGCTGTTTTTT
cdr3_aa: CASRWQGGTGELFF

v_call: TRBV7-9
d_call: .
clone_size: .
j_call: TRBJ2-6
cdr3_nt: TGTGCCAGCACCCCAGAGGGTAGCCGTGGGGCCAACGTCCTGACTTTC
cdr3_aa: CASTPEGSRGANVLTF

v_call: TRBV6-5
d_call: .
clone_size: .
j_call: TRBJ2-3
cdr3_nt: TGTGCCAGCAGAATCACTATCACCCCTACCGGCACGCAGTATTTT
cdr3_aa: CASRITITPTGTQYF

v_call: TRBV5-1
d_call: .
clone_size: .
j_call: TRBJ1-1
cdr3_nt: TGCGCCAGCAGCCTCTCTACAGACAGGCCGAACACTGAAGCTTTCTTT
cdr3_aa: CASSLSTDRPNTEAFF

v_call: TRBV2
d_call: TRBD1
clone_size: .
j_call: TRBJ1-2
cdr3_nt: TGTGCCAGCAGGGCGGGACAGGGAAACTATGGCTACACCTTC
cdr3_aa: CASRAGQGNYGYTF

v_call: TRBV5-1
d_call: .
clone_size: .
j_call: TRBJ1-1
cdr3_nt: TGCGCCAGCAGCTTACAGATGAACACTGAAGCTTTCTTT
cdr3_aa: CASSLQMNTEAFF

v_call: TRBV5-1
d_call: .
clone_size: .
j_call: TRBJ1-2
cdr3_nt: TGCGCCAGCAGCTTGGCGCAGGGGCTTTATGGCTACACCTTC
cdr3_aa: CASSLAQGLYGYTF

v_call: TRBV19
d_call: TRBD2
clone_size: .
j_call: TRBJ2-5
cdr3_nt: TGTGCCAGTAGTATTACGGGAGGGGACCAAGAGACCCAGTACTTC
cdr3_aa: CASSITGGDQETQYF

v_call: TRBV28
d_call: .
clone_size: .
j_call: TRBJ2-7
cdr3_nt: TGTGCCAGCAGCTCGGGGGGCCACACCTACGAGCAGTACTTC
cdr3_aa: CASSSGGHTYEQYF

v_call: TRBV5-1
d_call: .
clone_size: few
j_call: TRBJ1-6
cdr3_nt: TGCGCCAGCAGCTTGCCAGGGGAGGGTGATTCACCCCTCCACTTT
cdr3_aa: CASSLPGEGDSPLHF

v_call: TRBV27
d_call: TRBD2
clone_size: .
j_call: TRBJ2-7
cdr3_nt: TGTGCCAGCAGTTTGCGGGAGCTGGGCTACGAGCAGTACTTC
cdr3_aa: CASSLRELGYEQYF

v_call: TRBV5-1
d_call: TRBD1
clone_size: .
j_call: TRBJ1-1
cdr3_nt: TGCGCCAGCAGCCCACAGGGGGCTAGGAAGAACACTGAAGCTTTCTTT
cdr3_aa: CASSPQGARKNTEAFF

v_call: TRBV5-4
d_call: .
clone_size: .
j_call: TRBJ2-7
cdr3_nt: TGTGCCAGCAGCATAGACGGGTCCTACGAGCAGTACTTC
cdr3_aa: CASSIDGSYEQYF

v_call: TRBV28
d_call: TRBD1
clone_size: .
j_call: TRBJ1-5
cdr3_nt: TGTGCCAGCGGAGACAGGGAAGAAATAGTAAATCAGCCCCAGCATTTT
cdr3_aa: CASGDREEIVNQPQHF

v_call: TRBV13
d_call: .
clone_size: .
j_call: TRBJ1-3
cdr3_nt: TGTGCCAGCAGCCTAACCGGGGGGACTGGAAACACCATATATTTT
cdr3_aa: CASSLTGGTGNTIYF

v_call: TRBV6-2/TRBV6-3
d_call: .
clone_size: .
j_call: TRBJ1-5
cdr3_nt: TGTGCCAGCAGTTACCGATCTGGGAGAACCATGGACAGTAGTCAGCCCCAGCATTTT
cdr3_aa: CASSYRSGRTMDSSQPQHF

v_call: TRBV2
d_call: .
clone_size: .
j_call: TRBJ2-1
cdr3_nt: TGTGCCAGCAGTGATTTTCTAGCTTCATACAATGAGCAGTTCTTC
cdr3_aa: CASSDFLASYNEQFF

v_call: TRBV18
d_call: TRBD2
clone_size: .
j_call: TRBJ2-1
cdr3_nt: TGTGCCAGCTCACGAATTATAGCGGGAGGGCCAGGCAATGAGCAGTTCTTC
cdr3_aa: CASSRIIAGGPGNEQFF

v_call: TRBV27
d_call: .
clone_size: .
j_call: TRBJ1-2
cdr3_nt: TGTGCCAGCAGTTTAACGAGGGGGACCCTCTATGGCTACACCTTC
cdr3_aa: CASSLTRGTLYGYTF

v_call: TRBV11-2
d_call: .
clone_size: few
j_call: TRBJ1-1
cdr3_nt: TGTGCCAGCAGCTTAGGACAGCGACTGGAAGCTTTCTTT
cdr3_aa: CASSLGQRLEAFF

v_call: TRBV27
d_call: TRBD2
clone_size: .
j_call: TRBJ2-7
cdr3_nt: TGTGCCAGCAGTTTCAAAACGACTAGCGGGAGAGGGTACGAGCAGTACTTC
cdr3_aa: CASSFKTTSGRGYEQYF

v_call: TRBV6-5
d_call: .
clone_size: .
j_call: TRBJ2-7
cdr3_nt: TGTGCCAGCAGTAGGACAGTATTCTACGAGCAGTACTTC
cdr3_aa: CASSRTVFYEQYF

v_call: TRBV5-5
d_call: TRBD1
clone_size: .
j_call: TRBJ1-1
cdr3_nt: TGTGCCAGCAGCTTGCGGACAGGGCCGAACACTGAAGCTTTCTTT
cdr3_aa: CASSLRTGPNTEAFF

v_call: TRBV24-1
d_call: .
clone_size: .
j_call: TRBJ1-1
cdr3_nt: TGTGCCACCAGTGATCGGTACACTGAAGCTTTCTTT
cdr3_aa: CATSDRYTEAFF

v_call: TRBV7-9
d_call: .
clone_size: few
j_call: TRBJ2-2
cdr3_nt: TGTGCCAGCAGCCTTGGACTAAAGGGGACCGGGGAGCTGTTTTTT
cdr3_aa: CASSLGLKGTGELFF

v_call: TRBV28
d_call: .
clone_size: .
j_call: TRBJ1-1
cdr3_nt: TGTGCCAGCAGTACCCGACAGTTGCGAGCTTTCTTT
cdr3_aa: CASSTRQLRAFF

v_call: TRBV27
d_call: .
clone_size: .
j_call: TRBJ1-1
cdr3_nt: TGTGCCAGCAGTTTCAGGAACCTGAACACTGAAGCTTTCTTT
cdr3_aa: CASSFRNLNTEAFF

v_call: TRBV5-1
d_call: TRBD1
clone_size: .
j_call: TRBJ2-7
cdr3_nt: TGCGCCAGCAGCTCCCGGGACAGGGACGAGCAGTACTTC
cdr3_aa: CASSSRDRDEQYF

v_call: TRBV14
d_call: TRBD1
clone_size: .
j_call: TRBJ1-2
cdr3_nt: TGTGCCAGCAGCCACCTCAGGGGGAAGGGGAGTGGCTACACCTTC
cdr3_aa: CASSHLRGKGSGYTF